The 22 T cell receptor beta chains given below trace back to one sample, sequenced in a study of blood T cell repertoires in COVID-19. The repertoire was sequenced with immunoSEQ multiplex PCR; TCRdb's copy has only in-frame clones and lacks some. The sample shows roughly 140,000 clones, about nine tenths of them seen only once. Sequenced material: peripheral blood. These TCRs come from a human donor in a cohort sampled during active COVID-19.

This chain links TRBV5-6 with TRBJ1-4; 9 bases map to TRBD1. Per the germline V gene, CDR1 is SGHDT and CDR2 is YYEEEE. Trimming removed 1 base from V and 0 bases from J; junction bases left unmatched: 7. This CDR3 spans 18 amino acids. CDR3 nucleotides: TGTGCCAGCAGCTTGTACAGGGGGCAGGTTGCAACTAATGAAAAACTGTTTTTT. Amino acid sequence: CASSLYRGQVATNEKLFF.

The genes are TRBV5-1 and TRBJ2-5, with TRBD1 matching over 7 bases. V was pared by 4 bases and J by 5 bases, with 5 bases of the junction left unmatched. Germline CDR1 is SGHRS and CDR2 is YFSETQ. The CDR3 is 13 amino acids. Written as DNA, the CDR3 is TGCGCCAGCAGCCCAGGGACAGTCGAGACCCAGTACTTC. Translation gives CASSPGTVETQYF.

This clone was seen only a few times. This chain connects TRBV5-4 to TRBJ1-6, with TRBD1 matching over 8 bases. This CDR3 has 16 residues. V trimming: 4 bases; J trimming: 2 bases; junction bases outside the gene matches: 5. Looked up from germline, CDR1 is SGHNT and CDR2 is YYREEE (reference sequence). Here the CDR3 DNA reads TGTGCCAGCAGCAACCCACAGGGGGCCTATAATTCACCCCTCCACTTT. This gives the protein CASSNPQGAYNSPLHF.

This chain connects TRBV5-1 to TRBJ2-1, with D possibly matching TRBD1 (7 bases). The CDR3 runs to 14 residues. CDR1 SGHRS and CDR2 YFSETQ come from the germline V gene. Trimming pared 5 bases from V and 8 bases from J, leaving 17 bases between. CDR3 in DNA: TGCGCCAGCAGAGGTGGCAGGGGGGTTGATGAGCAGTTCTTC. Residues: CASRGGRGVDEQFF.

This chain links TRBV12-5 with TRBJ2-1; TRBD1 might be the D (5 bases). The CDR3 extends over 13 amino acids. V gave up 4 bases and J gave up 10 bases, with 14 bases separating them. Germline loops: CDR1 LGHNT, CDR2 FRNRAP. In DNA, the CDR3 is TGTGCTAGTGGTTGGGGCAGGGCAGGAGAGCAGTTCTTC. Protein sequence: CASGWGRAGEQFF.

This rearrangement joins TRBV28 to TRBJ1-4; 9 bases line up with TRBD1. CDR3 length: 15 amino acids. After removal of 5 bases from V and 10 bases from J, the junction contained 11 bases not matched to a gene. Germline CDR1 and CDR2: MDHEN and SYDVKM. CDR3 DNA: TGTGCCAGCAGTGGGATAGGGACAGGGATCTCAAAACTGTTTTTT. Translation: CASSGIGTGISKLFF. Full variable domain (remainder filled in from reference TRBV28 and TRBJ1-4): DVKVTQSSRYLVKRTGEKVFLECVQDMDHENMFWYRQDPGLGLRLIYFSYDVKMKEKGDIPEGYSVSREKKERFSLILESASTNQTSMYLCASSGIGTGISKLFFGSGTQLSVL.

The rearrangement joins TRBV5-8 to TRBJ2-3; TRBD2 matches 13 bases. Germline CDR1 SGHTS, CDR2 YDEGEE. V trimming: 4 bases; J trimming: 1 base; junction bases outside the gene matches: 6. The CDR3 consists of 17 residues. Here the CDR3 DNA reads TGTGCCAGCAGCCCGGGACTAGCGGGACCCGGCACAGATACGCAGTATTTT. This encodes CASSPGLAGPGTDTQYF.

The chain is built from TRBV6-5 and TRBJ1-5; 9 nucleotides match TRBD1. Germline CDR1 is MNHEY and CDR2 is SVGAGI. The CDR3 is made up of 14 amino acids. With V trimmed by 7 bases and J by 2 bases, 3 bases remained unmatched. The CDR3 sequence is CASKGDRGNQPQHF. CDR3 DNA sequence: TGTGCCAGCAAAGGGGACAGGGGCAATCAGCCCCAGCATTTT.

The chain is built from TRBV7-2 and TRBJ1-1; D remains ambiguous. The CDR3 is made up of 13 amino acids. V lost 6 bases to trimming and J lost 1 base, with 9 bases between them. Germline V lookup: CDR1 SGHTA, CDR2 FQGNSA. CDR3 in DNA: TGTGCCAGCAGGGAGGGAAGGAACACTGAAGCTTTCTTT. As protein: CASREGRNTEAFF. Together with reference TRBV7-2 and TRBJ1-1, the CDR3 gives the full variable domain: GAGVSQSPSNKVTEKGKDVELRCDPISGHTALYWYRQSLGQGLEFLIYFQGNSAPDKSGLPSDRFSAERTGGSVSTLTIQRTQQEDSAVYLCASREGRNTEAFFGQGTRLTVV.

The chain uses TRBV4-3 and TRBJ1-1; no reliable D call. The V end was cut by 0 bases, the J end by 0 bases, with 8 bases between. Germline-derived CDR1 and CDR2 are LGHNA and YSLEER. This CDR3 spans 15 amino acids. The CDR3 region has the DNA TGCGCCAGCAGCCAAGATCGAGGGCTGAACACTGAAGCTTTCTTT. As protein: CASSQDRGLNTEAFF.

This chain joins TRBV5-4 and TRBJ1-5; 8 positions agree with TRBD1. Germline CDR1 SGHNT, CDR2 YYREEE (reference sequence). V dropped 3 bases and J dropped 4; count of bases not matched to a gene: 6. This CDR3 is built from 15 residues. The CDR3 nucleotides read TGTGCCAGCAGCTGGGGAGGGACAGGTAATCAGCCCCAGCATTTT. Amino acid sequence: CASSWGGTGNQPQHF.

This clone was seen just once. V and J are TRBV10-3 and TRBJ1-2; D gene uncertain. Germline assignment: CDR1 ENHRY and CDR2 SYGVKD. The CDR3 is 15 amino acids. V lost 0 bases and J lost 8, with 16 bases in between. This chain's CDR3 is CAISESIGLGEGYTF. CDR3 DNA sequence: TGTGCCATCAGTGAGTCGATCGGACTGGGAGAAGGCTACACCTTC.

The J gene is TRBJ1-1, the V gene TRBV2; 11 bases line up with TRBD1. The V gene's germline CDR1 is SNHLY and CDR2 FYNNEI. The V gene end was trimmed by 6 bases and the J gene end by 7 bases; junction bases not matched to a gene: 7. This CDR3 region has 14 residues. The CDR3 region is CASSADRGPDEAFF. CDR3 in DNA: TGTGCCAGCAGCGCGGACAGGGGGCCGGATGAAGCTTTCTTT.

This chain uses TRBV6-4 with TRBJ2-5; 9 bases align to TRBD2. The CDR3 sequence is 15 residues long. Germline loops: CDR1 MRHNA, CDR2 SNTAGT. V lost 6 bases and J lost 1; bases outside the gene matches: 6. CDR3 sequence (DNA): TGTGCCAGCAGCTCGACTAGCGGAGCCCAAGAGACCCAGTACTTC. It codes for CASSSTSGAQETQYF.

The chain uses TRBV28 and TRBJ1-1; TRBD1 matches at 7 bases. This CDR3 is 15 amino acids long. The J segment lost 5 bases and the V segment lost 4 bases, leaving 10 bases of the junction unmatched. Per the germline V gene, CDR1 is MDHEN and CDR2 is SYDVKM. This CDR3 is CASSSLGDSRTEAFF. The CDR3 DNA is TGTGCCAGCAGTTCCTTGGGGGACAGTCGAACTGAAGCTTTCTTT.

The V gene is TRBV6-2 or TRBV6-3, the J gene TRBJ2-3; 9 bases map to TRBD2. V was clipped by 1 base and J by 2 bases; unmatched bases: 4. The CDR3 is 16 amino acids. The germline V gene encodes CDR1 MNHEY and CDR2 SVGEGT. The CDR3 region has the DNA TGTGCCAGCAGTTACTTGGCGGGGGGGCTCACAGATACGCAGTATTTT. Translating it yields CASSYLAGGLTDTQYF.

The rearrangement uses TRBV4-3 and TRBJ2-1; D gene unclear. Germline-derived CDR1 and CDR2 are LGHNA and YSLEER. The ends were cut back, 0 bases at V and 7 bases at J, with 13 bases in the middle. The CDR3 consists of 15 residues. The CDR3 is CASSQDPRGQNEQFF. For the CDR3, the DNA is TGCGCCAGCAGCCAAGATCCCCGTGGGCAAAATGAGCAGTTCTTC.

The chain has TRBV19 and TRBJ1-5; 7 bases align to TRBD1. CDR1 LNHDA and CDR2 SQIVND come from the germline V gene (reference sequence). The CDR3 contains 17 residues. V lost 4 bases, J lost 2 bases, and 11 bases stayed unmatched. The CDR3 coding sequence is TGTGCCAGTAGTACTGACAGGGAACGTTCCGGCAATCAGCCCCAGCATTTT. Translation: CASSTDRERSGNQPQHF.

The table lists this clone with a count of one. The V call is TRBV5-5, the J call TRBJ2-5; 12 bases fit TRBD1. After removal of 3 bases from V and 5 bases from J, the junction contained 8 bases not matched to a gene. Germline assignment: CDR1 SGHKS and CDR2 YYEKEE (reference sequence). The CDR3 sequence is 16 residues long. CDR3 sequence (DNA): TGTGCCAGCAGCTATCTGGGACAGGGGGCATGGGAGACCCAGTACTTC. It encodes CASSYLGQGAWETQYF.

The rearrangement links TRBV6-5 to TRBJ2-3; 8 bases align to TRBD2. V shed 3 bases, J shed 10 bases, and the junction held 15 bases outside the gene matches. CDR1 and CDR2 from the germline V gene are MNHEY and SVGAGI. This CDR3 is built from 16 residues. The DNA of the CDR3 is TGTGCCAGCAGTTATGAAGCGGGGGCCCCCGTCGTTCCGCAGTATTTT. Protein: CASSYEAGAPVVPQYF.

This chain uses TRBV28 with TRBJ2-3; 9 bases map to TRBD2. This CDR3 is built from 16 residues. Trimming took 5 bases from V and 6 from J; bases not matched to a gene: 12. Germline values: CDR1 MDHEN, CDR2 SYDVKM. The CDR3 DNA reads TGTGCCAGCAGTGACTTCGGGCGGGGGGGCTCCGATACGCAGTATTTT. Its protein product is CASSDFGRGGSDTQYF.

This chain connects TRBV2 to TRBJ2-1; TRBD2 matches 13 bases. Germline CDR1 reads SNHLY; CDR2 reads FYNNEI. The CDR3 loop spans 15 amino acids. With 6 bases clipped from V and 7 bases from J, the junction kept 6 bases outside the gene matches. CDR3 nucleotide sequence: TGTGCCAGCAGCCGACTAGCGGGAGGTTATAATGAGCAGTTCTTC. This translates into CASSRLAGGYNEQFF.